What follows describes a single T cell receptor beta chain. Its antigen is still unknown. The length of the CDR3 is 12 residues. V was trimmed by 8 bases and J by 4 bases, leaving 12 bases between them. Germline V gene sequence: CDR1 MNHNY, CDR2 SVGAGI (reference sequence). TCRdb's table, derived via immunoSEQ multiplex PCR, lists solely in-frame clones and lacks some. The repertoire holds 120,000 or so clones, with roughly 89% as singletons. The entry originates in a study of cytomegalovirus exposure and HLA in healthy donors. Turning to the study itself: The 120 or so validation repertoires and the roughly 700 first-cohort repertoires shared a platform, a later analysis reported. Findings and caveats of the study: Rarity held for most TCR sequences, but there were some public TCRs that occurred in many donors. A classifier reportedly called cytomegalovirus status with high sensitivity and specificity. Within the 120 or so validation repertoires, first-cohort TCR clusters tended to co-occur, according to a later analysis.

This sequence joins TRBV6-6 and TRBJ2-7; D remains ambiguous. Specimen: PBMCs. The origin of this receptor is a woman aged 18-30 years in good health and CMV-seronegative. The DNA of the CDR3 is TGTGCCAGCGCCGGGTTCTCGTACGAGCAGTACTTC. Its protein product is CASAGFSYEQYF.